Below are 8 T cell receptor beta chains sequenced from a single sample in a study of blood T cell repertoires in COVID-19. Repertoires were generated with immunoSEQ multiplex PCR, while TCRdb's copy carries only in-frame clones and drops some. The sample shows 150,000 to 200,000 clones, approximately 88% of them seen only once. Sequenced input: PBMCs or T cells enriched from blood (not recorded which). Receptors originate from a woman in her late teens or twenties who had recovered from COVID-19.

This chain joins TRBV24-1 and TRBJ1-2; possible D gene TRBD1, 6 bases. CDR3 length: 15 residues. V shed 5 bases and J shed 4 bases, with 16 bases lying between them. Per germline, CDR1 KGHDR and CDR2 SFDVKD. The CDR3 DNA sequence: TGTGCCACCAGTGCGAGTCAGGGGTTCTCCTATGGCTACACCTTC. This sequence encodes CATSASQGFSYGYTF.

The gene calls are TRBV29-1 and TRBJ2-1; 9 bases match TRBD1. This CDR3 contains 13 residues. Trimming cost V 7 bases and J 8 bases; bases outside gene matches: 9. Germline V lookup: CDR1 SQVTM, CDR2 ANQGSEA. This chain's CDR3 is CSALGQGYYEQFF. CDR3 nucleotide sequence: TGCAGCGCATTGGGACAGGGATATTATGAGCAGTTCTTC.

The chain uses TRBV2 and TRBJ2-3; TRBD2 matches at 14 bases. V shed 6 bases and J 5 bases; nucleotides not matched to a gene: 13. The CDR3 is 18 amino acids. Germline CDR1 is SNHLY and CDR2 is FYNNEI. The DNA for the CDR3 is TGTGCCAGCAGGACTAGCGGGAGGGCTCCATCCACCCAAGATACGCAGTATTTT. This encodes CASRTSGRAPSTQDTQYF. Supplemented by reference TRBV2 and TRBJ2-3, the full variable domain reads EPEVTQTPSHQVTQMGQEVILRCVPISNHLYFYWYRQILGQKVEFLVSFYNNEISEKSEIFDDQFSVERPDGSNFTLKIRSTKLEDSAMYFCASRTSGRAPSTQDTQYFGPGTRLTVL.

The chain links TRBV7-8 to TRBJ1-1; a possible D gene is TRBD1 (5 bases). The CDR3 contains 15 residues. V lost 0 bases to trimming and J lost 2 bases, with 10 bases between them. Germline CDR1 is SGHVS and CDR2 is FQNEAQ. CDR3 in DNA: TGTGCCAGCAGCTTAGCCCGACAGTTTAACACTGAAGCTTTCTTT. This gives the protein CASSLARQFNTEAFF.

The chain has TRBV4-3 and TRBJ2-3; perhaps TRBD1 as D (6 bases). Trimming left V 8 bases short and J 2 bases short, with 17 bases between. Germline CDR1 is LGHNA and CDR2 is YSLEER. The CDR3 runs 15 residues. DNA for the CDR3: TGCGCCAGCGCCTCCGGGACATCTTACACAGATACGCAGTATTTT. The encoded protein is CASASGTSYTDTQYF.

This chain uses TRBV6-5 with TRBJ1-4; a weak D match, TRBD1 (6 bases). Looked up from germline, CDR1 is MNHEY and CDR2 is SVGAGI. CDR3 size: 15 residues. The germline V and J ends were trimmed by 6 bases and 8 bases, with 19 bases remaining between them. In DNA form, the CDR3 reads TGTGCCAGCAGGCAATTGCCGGACAGTAGGGAAAAACTGTTTTTT. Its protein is CASRQLPDSREKLFF.

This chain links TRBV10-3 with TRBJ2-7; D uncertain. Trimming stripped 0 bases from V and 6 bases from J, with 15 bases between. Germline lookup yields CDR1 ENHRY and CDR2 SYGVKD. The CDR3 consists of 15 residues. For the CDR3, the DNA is TGTGCCATCAGTGAGTCGTTAACTACCCTTAGCGAGCAGTACTTC. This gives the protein CAISESLTTLSEQYF.

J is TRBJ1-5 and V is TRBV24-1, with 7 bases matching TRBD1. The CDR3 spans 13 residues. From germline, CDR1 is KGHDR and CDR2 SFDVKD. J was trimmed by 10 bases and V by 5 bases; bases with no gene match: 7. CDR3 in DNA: TGTGCCACCAGTGGAGGGGGCAATGAACCCCAGCATTTT. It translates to CATSGGGNEPQHF.